A single sample gave rise to the 27 T cell receptor beta chains below, sequenced in a study of T cell changes during pregnancy in multiple sclerosis. This table comes from immunoSEQ multiplex PCR, and its TCRdb copy is limited to in-frame clones, with some not included. The sample lists roughly 57,000 clones; roughly 90% were seen once. The source material was CD4+ T cells from peripheral blood mononuclear cells, sampled after pregnancy. These receptors all stem from a female donor with multiple sclerosis, enrolled in a pregnancy study.

This clone came up a few times. V is TRBV30 and J is TRBJ1-4; D gene unclear. The CDR3 is 15 residues long. Per the germline V gene, CDR1 is GTSNPN and CDR2 is SVGIG (reference sequence). Trimming took off 2 bases at V and 2 bases at J, with 12 bases between the two ends. The chain's CDR3 is CAWSKRRLTNEKLFF. Here the CDR3 DNA reads TGTGCCTGGAGTAAGAGGAGACTTACTAATGAAAAACTGTTTTTT.

The rearrangement joins TRBV4-1 to TRBJ1-2, with 9 bases lining up with TRBD1. The CDR3 spans 16 residues. The V segment lost 3 bases and the J segment 5 bases; nucleotides outside the gene matches: 10. Germline values: CDR1 MGHRA, CDR2 YSYEKL. The chain's CDR3 is CASSHTFRDRDYGYTF. CDR3 in DNA: TGCGCCAGCAGCCACACCTTCAGGGACAGGGATTATGGCTACACCTTC.

The V and J genes are TRBV4-2 and TRBJ1-2; no clear D. Germline V gene lookup returns CDR1 LGHNA and CDR2 YNFKEQ. The CDR3 consists of 16 residues. Between the trimmed V and J ends, which lost 0 bases and 4 bases, there was a span of 15 bases. The CDR3 loop reads CASSQDLADSLYGYTF. CDR3 coding DNA: TGTGCCAGCAGCCAAGATTTGGCCGATTCCCTCTATGGCTACACCTTC.

A note on this clone: One end of the junction does not line up with germline, which may come from a read error. The V gene is TRBV7-7, the J gene TRBJ2-1, with D tentatively TRBD2 (7 bases). The CDR3 contains 15 residues. Germline-derived CDR1 and CDR2 are SSHAT and FNYEAQ (reference sequence). This chain's CDR3 is CASSSQAGGGLEQFF. CDR3 coding DNA: TGTGCTAGCAGCTCCCAAGCTGGGGGGGGGCTTGAGCAGTTCTTC.

The CDR3 bases are TGTGCCAGCAGTGACTGGGGGGACCCTACGATCTCTGGGGAGACCCAGTACTTC. Translating gives CASSDWGDPTISGETQYF. V is TRBV6-4 and J is TRBJ2-5; maybe TRBD2 (6 bases). V was pared by 1 base and J by 5 bases, with 23 bases between. The CDR3 totals 18 residues. Germline V lookup: CDR1 MRHNA, CDR2 SNTAGT.

The chain carries TRBV5-4 and TRBJ1-1; TRBD1 might be the D (6 bases). V lost 0 bases and J lost 3, with 12 bases in between. The CDR3 sequence is 15 residues long. The germline gives CDR1 SGHNT, CDR2 YYREEE (reference sequence). The CDR3 DNA follows: TGTGCCAGCAGCTTGGAGCGCAGGGGACACACTGAAGCTTTCTTT. This gives the protein CASSLERRGHTEAFF. Full variable domain (outside the CDR3, taken from reference TRBV5-4 and TRBJ1-1): ETGVTQSPTHLIKTRGQQVTLRCSSQSGHNTVSWYQQALGQGPQFIFQYYREEENGRGNFPPRFSGLQFPNYSSELNVNALELDDSALYLCASSLERRGHTEAFFGQGTRLTVV.

This clone occurred a few times. The V call is TRBV7-2, the J call TRBJ2-7; perhaps TRBD1 as D (6 bases). Germline CDR1 SGHTA, CDR2 FQGNSA. CDR3 size: 12 residues. Trimming took off 5 bases at V and 12 bases at J, with 17 bases between the two ends. CDR3 sequence: CASSPETGRRYF. In DNA, the CDR3 is TGTGCCAGCAGCCCCGAGACAGGCCGGAGGTACTTC. The whole variable domain, remainder taken from reference TRBV7-2 and TRBJ2-7, is GAGVSQSPSNKVTEKGKDVELRCDPISGHTALYWYRQSLGQGLEFLIYFQGNSAPDKSGLPSDRFSAERTGGSVSTLTIQRTQQEDSAVYLCASSPETGRRYFGPGTRLTVT.

The chain carries TRBV5-8 and TRBJ2-3, with D perhaps TRBD2 (7 bases). The germline CDR1 and CDR2 sequences are SGHTS and YDEGEE. V dropped 6 bases and J dropped 8 bases, with 22 bases sitting between them. This CDR3 has 15 residues. CDR3 loop: CASTLTGGQTTTQYF. CDR3 in DNA: TGTGCCAGCACCCTAACGGGGGGACAAACAACTACGCAGTATTTT.

V usage is TRBV29-1 and J usage is TRBJ1-1; the match to TRBD1 covers 7 bases. CDR3 length: 14 amino acids. CDR1 SQVTM and CDR2 ANQGSEA come from the germline V gene. After removal of 7 bases from V and 0 bases from J, the junction contained 8 bases not matched to a gene. CDR3 sequence: CSAGQRSLNTEAFF. The CDR3 nucleotides are TGCAGCGCGGGACAGCGGAGTCTGAACACTGAAGCTTTCTTT.

V gene TRBV5-1 combines with J gene TRBJ1-1, with 7 bases fitting TRBD1. The CDR3 covers 14 residues. The V gene end was trimmed by 5 bases and the J gene end by 3 bases; junction bases not matched to a gene: 7. Germline CDR1 SGHRS, CDR2 YFSETQ. The CDR3 region has the DNA TGCGCCAGCAGACGGGAACAGGGGTACACTGAAGCTTTCTTT. As protein: CASRREQGYTEAFF.

V and J are TRBV18 and TRBJ2-5, with TRBD2 matching 7 bases. Germline values: CDR1 KGHSH, CDR2 LQKENI. The length of the CDR3 is 14 residues. The J segment lost 2 bases and the V segment lost 3 bases, leaving 3 bases of the junction unmatched. The CDR3 here is CASSPGLGQETQYF. The CDR3 region has the DNA TGTGCCAGCTCACCCGGACTAGGACAAGAGACCCAGTACTTC.

The chain has TRBV7-2 and TRBJ1-4; 7 bases match TRBD1. The CDR3 consists of 14 residues. Looked up from germline, CDR1 is SGHTA and CDR2 is FQGNSA. V shed 5 bases, J shed 7 bases, and the junction held 7 bases outside the gene matches. CDR3 protein: CASSLRGAREKLFF. CDR3 bases: TGTGCCAGCAGCCTCAGGGGGGCACGTGAAAAACTGTTTTTT.

The chain combines TRBV30 with TRBJ1-1; 7 bases map to TRBD1. Germline lookup yields CDR1 GTSNPN and CDR2 SVGIG (reference sequence). The CDR3 totals 16 residues. V shed 3 bases and J 1 base; nucleotides not matched to a gene: 11. CDR3 coding DNA: TGTGCCTGGAGCAAGGGTCTCCGGGACAGGAACACTGAAGCTTTCTTT. Its protein product is CAWSKGLRDRNTEAFF. The full variable domain, with the rest looked up from reference TRBV30 and TRBJ1-1, is SQTIHQWPATLVQPVGSPLSLECTVEGTSNPNLYWYRQAAGRGLQLLFYSVGIGQISSEVPQNLSASRPQDRQFILSSKKLLLSDSGFYLCAWSKGLRDRNTEAFFGQGTRLTVV.

This clone was picked up one time. V gene TRBV6-5 combines with J gene TRBJ1-3; a weak D match, TRBD1 (5 bases). This CDR3 has 15 amino acids. Trimming took 0 bases from V and 4 from J, leaving 10 bases between them. The V gene's germline CDR1 is MNHEY and CDR2 SVGAGI. DNA of the CDR3: TGTGCCAGCAGTTACTCGCGACAGCCAGGAAACACCATATATTTT. This encodes CASSYSRQPGNTIYF.

The chain is built from TRBV6-6 and TRBJ1-4, with 9 bases fitting TRBD1. The germline gives CDR1 MNHNY, CDR2 SVGAGI (reference sequence). The CDR3 runs 16 residues. V gave up 6 bases and J gave up 4 bases; unmatched junction bases: 9. The DNA of the CDR3 is TGTGCCAGCAGAAAGGACAGGGGAGGTTTTAATGAAAAACTGTTTTTT. Its translation is CASRKDRGGFNEKLFF.

This CDR3 reads CASSQDFDRGTEAFF. The CDR3 DNA sequence: TGCGCCAGCAGCCAAGATTTCGACAGGGGCACTGAAGCTTTCTTT. The chain couples TRBV4-3 to TRBJ1-1, with 8 nucleotides matching TRBD1. CDR1 and CDR2 (germline): LGHNA, YSLEER. V was clipped by 0 bases and J by 4 bases; unmatched bases: 4. The CDR3 extends over 15 amino acids.

This clone was picked up a small number of times. This chain uses TRBV28 with TRBJ1-2; 7 nucleotides match TRBD1. The CDR3 contains 14 residues. Germline CDR1 reads MDHEN; CDR2 reads SYDVKM. The V segment lost 5 bases and the J segment 3 bases; nucleotides outside the gene matches: 6. CDR3 amino acids: CASSQRGRDYGYTF. Here the CDR3 DNA reads TGTGCCAGCAGTCAAAGGGGGCGCGACTATGGCTACACCTTC.

This chain links TRBV5-4 with TRBJ2-3; TRBD2 matches 9 bases. V dropped 2 bases and J dropped 1; count of bases not matched to a gene: 5. The V gene's germline CDR1 is SGHNT and CDR2 YYREEE (reference sequence). This CDR3 is 16 amino acids long. The CDR3 reads CASSFPSGGRTDTQYF. In DNA, the CDR3 is TGTGCCAGCAGCTTCCCCAGCGGGGGGCGCACAGATACGCAGTATTTT.

The genes are TRBV19 and TRBJ1-1; D is uncertain. CDR1 and CDR2 (germline): LNHDA, SQIVND (reference sequence). The V end lost 7 bases, the J end lost 1 base, and 10 bases lay between the germline ends. The CDR3 is 13 amino acids. The CDR3 reads CASMSGTNTEAFF. For the CDR3, the DNA is TGTGCCAGTATGTCGGGTACGAACACTGAAGCTTTCTTT.

V usage is TRBV4-2 and J usage is TRBJ2-3; 11 bases agree with TRBD2. This CDR3 comprises 20 residues. CDR1 is LGHNA, CDR2 YNFKEQ, per germline. J lost 2 bases, V lost 1 base, and 14 bases had no gene match. The CDR3 DNA follows: TGTGCCAGCAGCCAAGTCCCCGTAGCGGGGGGGCTTTCGCTCACAGATACGCAGTATTTT. Translated: CASSQVPVAGGLSLTDTQYF.

This clone was detected only a few times. This chain connects TRBV12-5 to TRBJ1-5; the match to TRBD1 covers 9 bases. Germline lookup yields CDR1 LGHNT and CDR2 FRNRAP. The V segment lost 3 bases and the J segment 2 bases; nucleotides outside the gene matches: 2. The CDR3 sequence is 15 residues long. The CDR3 is CASGLWTGGNQPQHF. DNA for the CDR3: TGTGCTAGTGGTTTATGGACAGGGGGCAATCAGCCCCAGCATTTT.

The chain combines TRBV15 with TRBJ1-2; D is unresolved. CDR1 and CDR2 from the germline V gene are LNHNV and YYDKDF (reference sequence). Trimming cost V 0 bases and J 4 bases, with 12 bases left between them. This CDR3 has 15 residues. CDR3 in DNA: TGTGCCACCAGCAGAGATAACTTACAGACCTATGGCTACACCTTC. This gives the protein CATSRDNLQTYGYTF.

The chain is built from TRBV5-1 and TRBJ2-3, with 9 bases matching TRBD2. The germline V gene encodes CDR1 SGHRS and CDR2 YFSETQ. The CDR3 has 15 amino acids. The V gene end was trimmed by 2 bases and the J gene end by 2 bases; junction bases not matched to a gene: 3. The CDR3 DNA reads as TGCGCCAGCAGCTTTGAGCGGGGGGACACAGATACGCAGTATTTT. Encoded protein: CASSFERGDTDTQYF. The full variable domain, with the rest looked up from reference TRBV5-1 and TRBJ2-3, is KAGVTQTPRYLIKTRGQQVTLSCSPISGHRSVSWYQQTPGQGLQFLFEYFSETQRNKGNFPGRFSGRQFSNSRSEMNVSTLELGDSALYLCASSFERGDTDTQYFGPGTRLTVL.

This clone was detected a few times. The chain is built from TRBV4-3 and TRBJ2-7, with 9 bases matching TRBD2. The CDR3 runs 17 residues. Unmatched junction bases numbered 13, after V lost 1 base and J lost 6 bases. CDR1 and CDR2 from the germline V gene are LGHNA and YSLEER. The CDR3 sequence is CASSQGAGGGRTGEQYF. CDR3 sequence (DNA): TGCGCCAGCAGCCAAGGGGCGGGGGGGGGCCGTACTGGCGAGCAGTACTTC.

The V call is TRBV6-4, the J call TRBJ1-2, with 9 bases lining up with TRBD1. Germline V gene lookup returns CDR1 MRHNA and CDR2 SNTAGT. The CDR3 has 15 residues. The V segment lost 6 bases and the J segment 4 bases; nucleotides outside the gene matches: 9. CDR3 coding DNA: TGTGCCAGCAGCTTGAACAGGGGGCCGGCCTATGGCTACACCTTC. This encodes CASSLNRGPAYGYTF.

The chain is built from TRBV11-2 and TRBJ1-2; 7 bases match TRBD1. With 0 bases clipped from V and 4 bases from J, the junction kept 8 bases outside the gene matches. This CDR3 is 16 amino acids long. Germline-derived CDR1 and CDR2 are SGHAT and FQNNGV. The CDR3 loop is CASSLDSGTVPYGYTF. In DNA, the CDR3 is TGTGCCAGCAGCTTAGATTCGGGGACAGTACCCTATGGCTACACCTTC.

This chain uses TRBV5-6 with TRBJ1-2; 7 nucleotides align to TRBD1. The CDR3 runs 13 residues. CDR1 is SGHDT, CDR2 YYEEEE, per germline. V was pared by 5 bases and J by 1 base, with 2 bases of the junction left unmatched. The CDR3 nucleotides are TGTGCCAGCAGACAGGGGCTTAACTATGGCTACACCTTC. It specifies CASRQGLNYGYTF.